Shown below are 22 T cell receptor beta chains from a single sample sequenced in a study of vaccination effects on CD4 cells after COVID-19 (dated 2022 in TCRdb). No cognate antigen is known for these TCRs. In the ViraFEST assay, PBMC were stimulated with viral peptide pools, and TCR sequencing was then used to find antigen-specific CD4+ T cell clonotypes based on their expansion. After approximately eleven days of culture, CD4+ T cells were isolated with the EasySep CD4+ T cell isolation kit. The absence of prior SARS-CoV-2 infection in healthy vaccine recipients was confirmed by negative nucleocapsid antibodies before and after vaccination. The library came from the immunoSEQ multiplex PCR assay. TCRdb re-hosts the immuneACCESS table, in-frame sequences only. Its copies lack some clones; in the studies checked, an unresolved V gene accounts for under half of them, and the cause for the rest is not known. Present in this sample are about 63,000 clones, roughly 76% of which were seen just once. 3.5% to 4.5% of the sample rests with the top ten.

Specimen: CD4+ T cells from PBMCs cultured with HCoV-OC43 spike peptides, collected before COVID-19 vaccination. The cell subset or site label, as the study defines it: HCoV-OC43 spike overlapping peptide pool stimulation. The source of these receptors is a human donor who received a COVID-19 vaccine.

For the CDR3, the DNA is TGTGCCAGTGGGGTAGAGACCCAGTACTTC. Residues: CASGVETQYF. The chain is built from TRBV19 and TRBJ2-5; D ambiguous. V was pared by 8 bases and J by 4 bases, with 5 bases between. The CDR3 is 10 amino acids. Germline assignment: CDR1 LNHDA and CDR2 SQIVND (reference sequence).

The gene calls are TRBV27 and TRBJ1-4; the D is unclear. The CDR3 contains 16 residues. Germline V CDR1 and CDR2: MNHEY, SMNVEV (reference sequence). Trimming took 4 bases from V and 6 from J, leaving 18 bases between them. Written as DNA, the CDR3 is TGTGCCAGCAGTTCCGCTGTCCCGGGGAGACATGAAAAACTGTTTTTT. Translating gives CASSSAVPGRHEKLFF.

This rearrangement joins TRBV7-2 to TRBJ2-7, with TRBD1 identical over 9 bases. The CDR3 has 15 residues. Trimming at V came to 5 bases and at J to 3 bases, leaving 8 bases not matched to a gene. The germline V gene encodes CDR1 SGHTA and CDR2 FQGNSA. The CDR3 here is CASSRTGDPNYEQYV. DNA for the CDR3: TGTGCCAGCAGCCGGACAGGGGATCCCAACTACGAGCAGTACGTC.

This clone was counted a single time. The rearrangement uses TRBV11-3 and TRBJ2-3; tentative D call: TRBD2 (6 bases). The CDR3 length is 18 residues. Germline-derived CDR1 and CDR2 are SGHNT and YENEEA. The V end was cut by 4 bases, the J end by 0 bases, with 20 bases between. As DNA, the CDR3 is TGTGCCAGCAGCTCCCAAACCCTTAGCGGCCCAAGCACAGATACGCAGTATTTT. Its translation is CASSSQTLSGPSTDTQYF.

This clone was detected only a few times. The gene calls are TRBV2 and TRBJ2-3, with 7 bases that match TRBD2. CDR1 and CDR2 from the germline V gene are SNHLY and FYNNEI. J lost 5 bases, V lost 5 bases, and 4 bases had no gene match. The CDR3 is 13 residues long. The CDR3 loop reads CASSRDYGDTQYF. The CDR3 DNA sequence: TGTGCCAGCAGTCGGGACTATGGAGATACGCAGTATTTT. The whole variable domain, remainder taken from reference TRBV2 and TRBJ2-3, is EPEVTQTPSHQVTQMGQEVILRCVPISNHLYFYWYRQILGQKVEFLVSFYNNEISEKSEIFDDQFSVERPDGSNFTLKIRSTKLEDSAMYFCASSRDYGDTQYFGPGTRLTVL.

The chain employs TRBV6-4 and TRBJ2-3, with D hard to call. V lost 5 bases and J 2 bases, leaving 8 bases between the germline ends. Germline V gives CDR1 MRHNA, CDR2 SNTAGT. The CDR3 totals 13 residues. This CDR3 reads CASSFGTTDTQYF. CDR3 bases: TGTGCCAGCAGTTTCGGAACCACAGATACGCAGTATTTT.

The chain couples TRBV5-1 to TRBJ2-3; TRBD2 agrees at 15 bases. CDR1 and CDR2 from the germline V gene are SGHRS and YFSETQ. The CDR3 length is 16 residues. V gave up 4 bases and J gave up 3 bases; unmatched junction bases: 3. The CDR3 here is CASSKGTSGGTDTQYF. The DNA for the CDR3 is TGCGCCAGCAGCAAGGGGACTAGCGGGGGGACAGATACGCAGTATTTT.

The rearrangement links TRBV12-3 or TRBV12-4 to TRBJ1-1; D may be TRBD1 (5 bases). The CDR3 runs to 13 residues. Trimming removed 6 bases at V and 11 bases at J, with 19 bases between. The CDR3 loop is CASRITGPPRAFF. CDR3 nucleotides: TGTGCCAGCAGGATAACAGGACCACCGAGGGCTTTCTTT.

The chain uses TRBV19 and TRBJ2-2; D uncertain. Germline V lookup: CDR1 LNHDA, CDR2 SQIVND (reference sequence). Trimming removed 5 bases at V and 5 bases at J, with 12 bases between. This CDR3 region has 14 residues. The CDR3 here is CASSPRERTGELFF. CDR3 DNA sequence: TGTGCCAGTAGTCCCCGCGAGAGGACCGGGGAGCTGTTTTTT.

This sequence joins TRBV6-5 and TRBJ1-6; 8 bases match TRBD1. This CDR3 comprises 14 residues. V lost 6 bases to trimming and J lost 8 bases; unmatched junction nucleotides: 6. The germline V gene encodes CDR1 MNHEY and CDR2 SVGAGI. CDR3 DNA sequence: TGTGCCAGCAGGACCCCGACAGGGGATTCACCCCTCCACTTT. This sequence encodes CASRTPTGDSPLHF.

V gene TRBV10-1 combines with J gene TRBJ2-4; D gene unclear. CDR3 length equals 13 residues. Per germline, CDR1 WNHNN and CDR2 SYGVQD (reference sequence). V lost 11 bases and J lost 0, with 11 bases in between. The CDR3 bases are TGCGCCCGTCCTCCCTTAGCCAAAAACATTCAGTACTTC. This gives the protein CARPPLAKNIQYF.

Written as DNA, the CDR3 is TGTGCCAGCAGCGTAGGACAGGGGAGGAATCAGCCCCAGCATTTT. It is translated as CASSVGQGRNQPQHF. The chain joins TRBV5-4 to TRBJ1-5; 9 nucleotides line up with TRBD1. This CDR3 is built from 15 residues. Per germline, CDR1 SGHNT and CDR2 YYREEE (reference sequence). Unmatched junction bases numbered 6, after V lost 4 bases and J lost 4 bases.

CDR3 sequence: CASSDRGTYEQYV. CDR3 nucleotide sequence: TGTGCCAGCAGTGACAGGGGCACCTACGAGCAGTACGTC. The chain has TRBV6-1 and TRBJ2-7; D perhaps matches TRBD1 (6 bases). V lost 3 bases to trimming and J lost 2 bases, with 8 bases between them. The CDR3 has 13 amino acids. Germline V CDR1 and CDR2: MNHNS, SASEGT.

CDR3 coding DNA: TGTGCCAGCAGTACGGAGCGGGGGGGGAACACCGGGGAGCTGTTTTTT. This codes for CASSTERGGNTGELFF. The chain carries TRBV2 and TRBJ2-2, with 10 bases identical to TRBD2. The junction had 4 bases not matched to a gene; V was cut back by 5 bases and J by 1 base. The germline CDR1 and CDR2 sequences are SNHLY and FYNNEI. This CDR3 contains 16 residues.

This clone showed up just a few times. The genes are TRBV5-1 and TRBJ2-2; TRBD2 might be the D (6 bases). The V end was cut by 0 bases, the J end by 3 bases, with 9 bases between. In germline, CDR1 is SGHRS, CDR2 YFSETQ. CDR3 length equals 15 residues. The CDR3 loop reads CASSLAGGYTGELFF. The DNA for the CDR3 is TGCGCCAGCAGCTTGGCCGGAGGGTACACCGGGGAGCTGTTTTTT. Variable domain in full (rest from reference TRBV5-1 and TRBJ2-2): KAGVTQTPRYLIKTRGQQVTLSCSPISGHRSVSWYQQTPGQGLQFLFEYFSETQRNKGNFPGRFSGRQFSNSRSEMNVSTLELGDSALYLCASSLAGGYTGELFFGEGSRLTVL.

Here the CDR3 DNA reads TGCAGCGTCCTTACTCGTTGGAACGATGGCTACACCTTC. Translated: CSVLTRWNDGYTF. The chain recombines TRBV29-1 with TRBJ1-2; D gene unclear. V was clipped by 6 bases and J by 6 bases, with 17 bases between them. The germline V gene has CDR1 SQVTM and CDR2 ANQGSEA. The CDR3 runs to 13 residues.

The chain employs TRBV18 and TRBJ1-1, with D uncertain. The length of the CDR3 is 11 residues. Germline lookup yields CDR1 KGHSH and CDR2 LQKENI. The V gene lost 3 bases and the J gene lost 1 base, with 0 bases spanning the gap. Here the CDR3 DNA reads TGTGCCAGCTCACCGAACACTGAAGCTTTCTTT. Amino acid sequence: CASSPNTEAFF.

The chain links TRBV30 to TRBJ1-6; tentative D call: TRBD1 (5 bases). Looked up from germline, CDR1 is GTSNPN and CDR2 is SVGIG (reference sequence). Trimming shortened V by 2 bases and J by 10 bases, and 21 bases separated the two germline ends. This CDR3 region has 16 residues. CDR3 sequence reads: CAWSLPSGLMRSPLHF. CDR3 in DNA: TGTGCCTGGAGTCTACCATCGGGACTAATGAGATCACCCCTCCACTTT.

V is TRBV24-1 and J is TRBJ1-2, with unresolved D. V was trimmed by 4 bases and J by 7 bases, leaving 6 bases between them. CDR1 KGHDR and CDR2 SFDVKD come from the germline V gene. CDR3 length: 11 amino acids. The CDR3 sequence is CATSEGSGYTF. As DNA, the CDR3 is TGTGCCACCAGTGAGGGGAGTGGCTACACCTTC.

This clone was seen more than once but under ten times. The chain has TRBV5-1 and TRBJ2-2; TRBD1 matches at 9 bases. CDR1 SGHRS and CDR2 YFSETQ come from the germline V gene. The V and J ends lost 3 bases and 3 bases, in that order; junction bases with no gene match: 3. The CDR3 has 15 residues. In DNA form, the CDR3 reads TGCGCCAGCAGCTGGAGGACAGGGGACACCGGGGAGCTGTTTTTT. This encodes CASSWRTGDTGELFF.

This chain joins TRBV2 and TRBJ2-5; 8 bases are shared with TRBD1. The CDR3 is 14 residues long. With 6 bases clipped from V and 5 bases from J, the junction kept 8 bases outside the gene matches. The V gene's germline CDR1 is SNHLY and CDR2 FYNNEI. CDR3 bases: TGTGCCAGCAGCGCCTCTACAGGGGGGGAGACCCAGTACTTC. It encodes CASSASTGGETQYF.

In DNA, the CDR3 is TGTGCCAGTAGTACTGGGACAGGATTGTACGGCTACACCTTC. This sequence encodes CASSTGTGLYGYTF. The chain employs TRBV19 and TRBJ1-2; 8 bases match TRBD1. Trimming removed 4 bases from V and 8 bases from J; junction bases left unmatched: 9. In germline, CDR1 is LNHDA, CDR2 SQIVND (reference sequence). The CDR3 has 14 amino acids.